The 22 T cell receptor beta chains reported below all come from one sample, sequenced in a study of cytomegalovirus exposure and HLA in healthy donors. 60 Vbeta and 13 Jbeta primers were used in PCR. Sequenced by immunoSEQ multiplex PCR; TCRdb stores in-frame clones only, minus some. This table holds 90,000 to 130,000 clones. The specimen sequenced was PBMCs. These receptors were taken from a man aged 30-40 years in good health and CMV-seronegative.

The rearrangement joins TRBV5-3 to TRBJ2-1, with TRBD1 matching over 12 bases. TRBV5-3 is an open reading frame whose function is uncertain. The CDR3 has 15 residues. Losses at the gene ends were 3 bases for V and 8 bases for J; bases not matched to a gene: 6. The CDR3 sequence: CARSSGQGASHEQFF. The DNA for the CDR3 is TGTGCCAGAAGCTCGGGACAGGGGGCTTCGCATGAGCAGTTCTTC.

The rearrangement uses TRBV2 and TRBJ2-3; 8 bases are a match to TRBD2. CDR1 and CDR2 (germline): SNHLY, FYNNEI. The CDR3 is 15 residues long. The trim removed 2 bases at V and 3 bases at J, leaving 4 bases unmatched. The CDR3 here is CASSESGGFTDTQYF. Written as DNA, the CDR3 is TGTGCCAGCAGTGAATCGGGAGGGTTTACAGATACGCAGTATTTT.

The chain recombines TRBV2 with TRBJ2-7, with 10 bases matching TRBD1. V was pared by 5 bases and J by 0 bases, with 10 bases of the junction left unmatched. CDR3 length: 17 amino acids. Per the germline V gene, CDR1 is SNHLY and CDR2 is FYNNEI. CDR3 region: CASSPHPGQGFSYEQYF. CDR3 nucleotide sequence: TGTGCCAGCAGTCCACACCCGGGACAGGGGTTCTCCTACGAGCAGTACTTC.

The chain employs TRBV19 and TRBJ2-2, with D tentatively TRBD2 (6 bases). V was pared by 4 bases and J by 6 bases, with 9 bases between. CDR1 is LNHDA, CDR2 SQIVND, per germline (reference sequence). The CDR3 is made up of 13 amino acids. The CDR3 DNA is TGTGCCAGTAGTACGGGGGTACCCGGGGAGCTGTTTTTT. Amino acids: CASSTGVPGELFF.

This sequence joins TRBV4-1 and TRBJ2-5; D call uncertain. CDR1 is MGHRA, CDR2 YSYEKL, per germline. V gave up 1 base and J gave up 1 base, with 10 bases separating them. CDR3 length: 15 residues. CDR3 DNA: TGCGCCAGCAGCCAAGCGATTACAGCCCAAGAGACCCAGTACTTC. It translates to CASSQAITAQETQYF.

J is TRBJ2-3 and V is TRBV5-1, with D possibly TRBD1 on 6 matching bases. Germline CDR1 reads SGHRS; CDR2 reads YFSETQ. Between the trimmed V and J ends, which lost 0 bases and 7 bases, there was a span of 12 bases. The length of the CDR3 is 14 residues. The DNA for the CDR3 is TGCGCCAGCAGCTTGGGACAGGACCAGCATACGCAGTATTTT. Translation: CASSLGQDQHTQYF.

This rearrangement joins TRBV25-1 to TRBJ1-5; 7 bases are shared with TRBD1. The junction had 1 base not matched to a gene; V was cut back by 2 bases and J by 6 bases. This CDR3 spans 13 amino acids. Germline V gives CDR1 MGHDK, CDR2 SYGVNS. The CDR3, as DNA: TGTGCCAGCAGTGAAGCAGGGGGTCAGCCCCAGCATTTT. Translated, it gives CASSEAGGQPQHF.

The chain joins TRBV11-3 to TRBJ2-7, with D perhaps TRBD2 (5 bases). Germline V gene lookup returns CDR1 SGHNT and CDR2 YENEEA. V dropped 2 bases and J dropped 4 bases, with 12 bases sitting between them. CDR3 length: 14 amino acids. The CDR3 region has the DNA TGTGCCAGCAGCTTAAATTATCCGGGGTACGAGCAGTACTTC. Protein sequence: CASSLNYPGYEQYF.

CDR3 coding DNA: TGCGCCAGCAGCCAAGATAGGGGGGGGCTAGCGGGGGGGCTGGAAGGGGCCAACGTCCTGACTTTC. Its translation: CASSQDRGGLAGGLEGANVLTF. The chain links TRBV4-1 to TRBJ2-6; TRBD2 matches at 12 bases. The CDR3 is made up of 22 amino acids. CDR1 is MGHRA, CDR2 YSYEKL, per germline. With 0 bases clipped from V and 4 bases from J, the junction kept 16 bases outside the gene matches.

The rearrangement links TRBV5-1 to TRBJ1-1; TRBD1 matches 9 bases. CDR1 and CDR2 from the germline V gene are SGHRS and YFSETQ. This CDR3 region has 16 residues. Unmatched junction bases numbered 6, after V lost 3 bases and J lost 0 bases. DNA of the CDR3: TGCGCCAGCAGCTCTGGACAGGGGACTTTGAACACTGAAGCTTTCTTT. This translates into CASSSGQGTLNTEAFF.

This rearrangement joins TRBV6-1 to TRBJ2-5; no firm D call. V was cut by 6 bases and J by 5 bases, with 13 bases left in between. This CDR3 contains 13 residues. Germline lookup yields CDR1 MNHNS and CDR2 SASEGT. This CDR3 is CASRSGVFETQYF. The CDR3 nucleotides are TGTGCCAGCAGGTCTGGAGTTTTTGAGACCCAGTACTTC.

CDR3 residues: CASSLDSGGSDTQYF. The CDR3 region has the DNA TGTGCCAGCAGCTTGGACTCCGGGGGATCCGATACGCAGTATTTT. The chain links TRBV5-6 to TRBJ2-3, with TRBD2 as a possible D gene (6 bases). This CDR3 region has 15 residues. Trimming took 0 bases from V and 6 from J, leaving 14 bases between them. CDR1 is SGHDT and CDR2 is YYEEEE in the germline V gene.

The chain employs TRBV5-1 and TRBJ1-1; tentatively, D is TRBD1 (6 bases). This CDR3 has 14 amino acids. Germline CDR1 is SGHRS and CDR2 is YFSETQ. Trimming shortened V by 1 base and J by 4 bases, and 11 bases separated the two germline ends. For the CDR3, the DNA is TGCGCCAGCAGCTTGTCAGGGGCCGGCACTGAAGCTTTCTTT. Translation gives CASSLSGAGTEAFF.

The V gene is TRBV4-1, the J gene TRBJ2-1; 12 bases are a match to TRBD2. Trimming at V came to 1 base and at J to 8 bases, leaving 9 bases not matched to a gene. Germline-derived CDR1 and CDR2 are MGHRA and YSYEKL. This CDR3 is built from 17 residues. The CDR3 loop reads CASSQGILAGGRDEQFF. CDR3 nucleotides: TGCGCCAGCAGCCAAGGAATACTAGCGGGGGGCCGTGATGAGCAGTTCTTC.

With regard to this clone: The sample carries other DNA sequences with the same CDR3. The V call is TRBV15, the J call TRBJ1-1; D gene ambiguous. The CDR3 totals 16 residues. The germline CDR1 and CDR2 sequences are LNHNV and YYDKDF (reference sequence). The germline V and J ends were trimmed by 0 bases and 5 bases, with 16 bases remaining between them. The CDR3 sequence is CATSRDVSGWQTEAFF. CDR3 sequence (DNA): TGTGCCACCAGCAGAGATGTAAGCGGGTGGCAGACTGAAGCTTTCTTT.

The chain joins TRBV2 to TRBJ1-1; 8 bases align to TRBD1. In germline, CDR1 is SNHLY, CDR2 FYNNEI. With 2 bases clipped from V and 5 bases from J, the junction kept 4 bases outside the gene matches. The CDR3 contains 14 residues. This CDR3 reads CASSEQGAGTEAFF. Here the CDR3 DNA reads TGTGCCAGCAGTGAACAGGGGGCGGGTACTGAAGCTTTCTTT.

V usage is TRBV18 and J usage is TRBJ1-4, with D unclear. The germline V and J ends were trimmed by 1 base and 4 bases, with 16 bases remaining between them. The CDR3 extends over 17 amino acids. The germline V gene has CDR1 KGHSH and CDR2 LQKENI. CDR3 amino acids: CASSPRRELSSNEKLFF. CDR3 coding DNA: TGTGCCAGCTCACCACGAAGGGAGCTGAGCAGTAATGAAAAACTGTTTTTT.

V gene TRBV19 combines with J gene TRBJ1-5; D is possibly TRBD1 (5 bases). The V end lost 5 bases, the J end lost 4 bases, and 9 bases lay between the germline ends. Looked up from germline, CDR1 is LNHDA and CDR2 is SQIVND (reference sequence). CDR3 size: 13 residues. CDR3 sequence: CASSRTQNQPQHF. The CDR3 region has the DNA TGTGCCAGTAGTCGGACACAGAATCAGCCCCAGCATTTT.

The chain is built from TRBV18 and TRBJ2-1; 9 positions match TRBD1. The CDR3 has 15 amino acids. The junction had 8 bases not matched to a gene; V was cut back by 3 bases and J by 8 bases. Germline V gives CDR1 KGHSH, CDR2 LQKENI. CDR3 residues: CASSPYGQGLHEQFF. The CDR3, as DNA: TGTGCCAGCTCACCTTACGGACAGGGGTTGCATGAGCAGTTCTTC.

DNA of the CDR3: TGTGCCAGCAGCAGGGACAGGGACACTGAAGCTTTCTTT. Amino acid sequence: CASSRDRDTEAFF. V is TRBV5-6 and J is TRBJ1-1, with TRBD1 matching over 9 bases. J gave up 3 bases and V 4 bases, and 1 base lay outside the gene matches. Per germline, CDR1 SGHDT and CDR2 YYEEEE. The length of the CDR3 is 13 residues.

The CDR3: CASQHWRGNQPQHF. DNA for the CDR3: TGTGCCAGCCAGCACTGGCGGGGAAACCAGCCCCAGCATTTT. This chain uses TRBV6-1 with TRBJ1-5; the D is unclear. Germline assignment: CDR1 MNHNS and CDR2 SASEGT. The ends were cut back, 8 bases at V and 7 bases at J, with 18 bases in the middle. The CDR3 has 14 amino acids.

The DNA for the CDR3 is TGTGCCAGTAGTACACGGGGTGAAAAACTGTTTTTT. Translating gives CASSTRGEKLFF. V is TRBV19 and J is TRBJ1-4; the D is unclear. V was shortened by 4 bases and J by 7 bases, with 7 bases between the two germline ends. CDR1 and CDR2 from the germline V gene are LNHDA and SQIVND (reference sequence). The length of the CDR3 is 12 residues.